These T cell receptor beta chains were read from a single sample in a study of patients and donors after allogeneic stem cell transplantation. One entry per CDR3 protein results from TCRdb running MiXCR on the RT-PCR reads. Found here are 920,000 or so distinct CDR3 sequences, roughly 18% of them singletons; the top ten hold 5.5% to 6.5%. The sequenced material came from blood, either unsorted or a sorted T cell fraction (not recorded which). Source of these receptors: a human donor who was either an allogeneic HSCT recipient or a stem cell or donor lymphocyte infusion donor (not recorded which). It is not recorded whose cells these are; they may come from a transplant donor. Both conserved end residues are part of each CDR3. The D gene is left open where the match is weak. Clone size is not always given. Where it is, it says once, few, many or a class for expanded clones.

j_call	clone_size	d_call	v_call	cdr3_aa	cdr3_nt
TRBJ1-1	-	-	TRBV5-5	CASSQQVNTEAFF	TGTGCCAGCAGCCAACAGGTGAACACTGAAGCTTTCTTT
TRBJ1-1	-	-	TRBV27	CASTDRQNTEAFF	TGTGCCAGCACTGACAGACAAAACACTGAAGCTTTCTTT
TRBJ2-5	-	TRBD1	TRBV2	CASGMDRSFGTQYF	TGTGCCAGCGGGATGGACAGGTCCTTTGGGACCCAGTACTTC
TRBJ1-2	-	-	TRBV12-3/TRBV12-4	CASSTFLDRGFYGYTF	TGTGCCAGCAGTACATTCTTAGACAGAGGATTCTATGGCTACACCTTC
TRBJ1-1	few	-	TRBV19	CASSIQRLNTEAFF	TGTGCCAGTAGTATTCAGAGGTTGAACACTGAAGCTTTCTTT
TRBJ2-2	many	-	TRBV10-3	CAISEFRGPNTGELFF	TGTGCCATCAGTGAGTTTCGGGGACCCAACACCGGGGAGCTGTTTTTT
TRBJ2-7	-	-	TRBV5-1	CASSPDRNTYEQYF	TGCGCCAGCAGCCCCGACAGAAACACCTACGAGCAGTACTTC
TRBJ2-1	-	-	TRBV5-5	CASSQMAGAPQRYNEQFF	TGTGCCAGCAGCCAGATGGCGGGGGCTCCTCAGAGGTACAATGAGCAGTTCTTC
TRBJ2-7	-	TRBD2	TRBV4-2	CASSQDLSGAPSYEQYF	TGTGCCAGCAGCCAAGATCTCAGCGGGGCACCCTCCTACGAGCAGTACTTC
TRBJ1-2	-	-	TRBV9	CASSVGGYSYGYTF	TGTGCCAGCAGCGTAGGAGGGTATTCCTATGGCTACACCTTC
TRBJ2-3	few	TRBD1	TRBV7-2	CASSLRDRRTDTQYF	TGTGCCAGCAGCTTAAGGGACAGGAGAACAGATACGCAGTATTTT
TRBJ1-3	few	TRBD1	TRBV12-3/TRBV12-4	CASSSNPGQGTYIRNTIYF	TGTGCCAGCAGTTCCAACCCGGGACAGGGGACGTACATCCGAAACACCATATATTTT